This TCR beta chain originates from a study of blood T cells in healthy people across ages. Broader study findings: Older individuals had lower TCR beta diversity per million T cells (the decline was roughly linear).

Through a sample-barcoded 5' primer and a J-beta primer mix, a second PCR was run for roughly 7 to 11 cycles. Every cDNA molecule bore a tag from a template-switch adaptor containing 12 random nucleotides. All samples gave at least 2.5 million CDR3-containing paired-end reads. TCRdb fed the 5' RACE reads into MiXCR, producing one record per CDR3 protein. Among around 1,500,000 distinct CDR3 sequences listed, approximately 42% were seen once. Isolated per sample were at least 7 million PBMCs. This CDR3 comprises 17 residues. Germline V CDR1 and CDR2: MGHRA, YSYEKL. Turning to this clonotype: What it binds is unknown.

This sequence originates from a woman aged 18-35 years in good health. Sequenced material: blood. The rearrangement links TRBV4-1 to TRBJ2-7, with 7 bases lining up with TRBD1. The closer fit of TRBJ2-5 to the DNA end suggests the J call may be wrong. Here the CDR3 reads CASSLLQAGGIEETQYF. The CDR3 region has the DNA TGCGCCAGCAGCCTCCTTCAAGCAGGGGGTATAGAGGAGACCCAGTACTTC.